One T cell receptor (beta chain) is described in this entry. Its antigen remains unidentified. Assay used: immunoSEQ multiplex PCR; TCRdb lists only in-frame clones, some missing. Here the sample spans around 60,000 clones, about 92% being singletons. This specimen belongs to a study of PD-1 blockade in classical Hodgkin lymphoma. Study outcomes and limitations: Complete responders showed a baseline diversity that resembled the diversity of newly diagnosed patients.

Time point in this sample: cycle 4 day 1 (C4D1), after 6 weeks of nivolumab. All patients experienced relapse after autologous stem cell transplantation, and brentuximab vedotin exposure was variable. The source was peripheral blood mononuclear cells (PBMCs), collected before the fourth cycle of nivolumab. The TCR comes from a human donor with classical Hodgkin lymphoma.

The CDR3 region is CASTFETSALGFGSYNEQFF. Here the CDR3 DNA reads TGTGCCAGCACATTCGAAACTAGCGCACTTGGGTTTGGCTCCTACAATGAGCAGTTCTTC. This sequence joins TRBV28 and TRBJ2-1, with TRBD2 matching over 7 bases. Germline V gene data show CDR1 as MDHEN and CDR2 as SYDVKM. Trimming cost V 7 bases and J 0 bases; bases outside gene matches: 21. CDR3 length equals 20 residues.